This T cell receptor beta chain is from a study of beta chain features in type 1 diabetes. The germline CDR1 and CDR2 sequences are SGHTA and FQGTGA. Germline trimming cut 5 bases from V and 7 bases from J; bases unmatched to any gene: 11. This CDR3 spans 17 amino acids. A sort by CD45RO/CCR7/CD25/CD127/CD95/CD27 yielded CD4+ naive, central memory, regulatory and stem cell-like memory cells. Expressed TCRB transcripts were sequenced because the isolated RNA had all been reverse transcribed beforehand. Regulatory, naive and central memory T cell samples averaged around 3.6 million reads. Some clones are missing from TCRdb's copy, which holds only in-frame ones; the method was immunoSEQ multiplex PCR. This table holds about 900,000 clones, roughly 15% found once.

V usage is TRBV7-3 and J usage is TRBJ2-1; 13 nucleotides align to TRBD2. The TCR was taken from a woman aged 18-29 years in good health. The source material was naive CD4+ T cells from blood. This chain's CDR3 is CASSTNRLAGGLNEQFF. As DNA, the CDR3 is TGTGCCAGCAGCACTAATAGACTAGCGGGAGGCCTAAATGAGCAGTTCTTC.